The 13 T cell receptor beta chains below were found in one sample sequenced in a study of blood T cell repertoires in COVID-19. The table came from immunoSEQ multiplex PCR; TCRdb's copy has only in-frame clones and leaves some out. This sample has about 260,000 clones; approximately 87% occur once, and the top ten carry about 1.6%. Sequenced sample: peripheral blood. These receptors were taken from a middle-aged woman who had recovered from COVID-19.

CDR3 in amino acids: CASSESSGREAFF. The CDR3, as DNA: TGTGCCAGCAGTGAATCATCGGGTCGTGAAGCTTTCTTT. This sequence joins TRBV25-1 and TRBJ1-1, with D hard to call. The germline V and J ends were trimmed by 1 base and 7 bases, with 10 bases remaining between them. Germline V gene sequence: CDR1 MGHDK, CDR2 SYGVNS. The CDR3 is 13 residues long.

The chain is built from TRBV2 and TRBJ1-6, with 8 bases fitting TRBD1. Germline assignment: CDR1 SNHLY and CDR2 FYNNEI. V gave up 0 bases and J gave up 12 bases; unmatched junction bases: 7. The CDR3 runs to 15 residues. The CDR3: CASSEASRGREPLHF. In DNA, the CDR3 is TGTGCCAGCAGTGAAGCAAGCAGGGGGCGCGAACCCCTCCACTTT.

The chain employs TRBV30 and TRBJ1-3, with D uncertain. This CDR3 is 15 amino acids long. V lost 0 bases and J 0 bases, leaving 9 bases between the germline ends. The V gene's germline CDR1 is GTSNPN and CDR2 SVGIG (reference sequence). The CDR3 DNA sequence: TGTGCCTGGAGTGTGGAACGGAGCTCTGGAAACACCATATATTTT. This sequence encodes CAWSVERSSGNTIYF.

The chain joins TRBV5-8 to TRBJ1-2, with no clear D. This CDR3 is 14 amino acids long. CDR1 SGHTS and CDR2 YDEGEE come from the germline V gene. Trimming pared 4 bases from V and 1 base from J, leaving 11 bases between. DNA of the CDR3: TGTGCCAGCAGCCGCAACCGGGATAACTATGGCTACACCTTC. Encoded protein: CASSRNRDNYGYTF.

The rearrangement links TRBV13 to TRBJ1-6, with unresolved D. Germline loops: CDR1 PRHDT, CDR2 FYEKMQ (reference sequence). The CDR3 contains 17 residues. Trimming removed 1 base at V and 0 bases at J, with 10 bases between. The CDR3 DNA sequence: TGTGCCAGCAGCTTAGTGAGGGAAAGCTCCTATAATTCACCCCTCCACTTT. Translated, it gives CASSLVRESSYNSPLHF.

The chain recombines TRBV3-1 (or the pseudogene TRBV3-2) with TRBJ1-2; tentative D call: TRBD1 (6 bases). Germline assignment: CDR1 LGHDT and CDR2 YNNKEL (reference sequence). The CDR3 loop spans 15 amino acids. V was shortened by 4 bases and J by 6 bases, with 18 bases between the two germline ends. CDR3 loop: CASSPHQGIGDGYTF. The CDR3 nucleotides are TGTGCCAGCAGCCCCCACCAGGGGATCGGGGATGGCTACACCTTC.

The rearrangement links TRBV5-1 to TRBJ1-1; D may be TRBD1 (5 bases). Germline assignment: CDR1 SGHRS and CDR2 YFSETQ. The CDR3 length is 15 residues. The V end was cut by 3 bases, the J end by 0 bases, with 12 bases between. CDR3 amino acids: CASSYGGALNTEAFF. The CDR3 nucleotides are TGCGCCAGCAGCTATGGAGGGGCTCTGAACACTGAAGCTTTCTTT.

The chain uses TRBV30 and TRBJ1-1, with D perhaps matching TRBD1 (5 bases). With 4 bases removed from V and 1 base from J, the gap between germline ends came to 10 bases. The CDR3 contains 13 residues. Germline assignment: CDR1 GTSNPN and CDR2 SVGIG (reference sequence). The CDR3 is CAWNPQGNTEAFF. Here the CDR3 DNA reads TGTGCCTGGAATCCCCAGGGGAACACTGAAGCTTTCTTT.

The rearrangement links TRBV2 to TRBJ2-5; 9 nucleotides align to TRBD2. Germline V gene data show CDR1 as SNHLY and CDR2 as FYNNEI. This CDR3 contains 14 residues. V lost 7 bases and J lost 5; bases outside the gene matches: 8. CDR3 loop: CASIGSGGLETQYF. Written as DNA, the CDR3 is TGTGCCAGCATAGGTAGCGGGGGTTTGGAGACCCAGTACTTC. The complete variable domain, with remaining parts taken from reference TRBV2 and TRBJ2-5, reads EPEVTQTPSHQVTQMGQEVILRCVPISNHLYFYWYRQILGQKVEFLVSFYNNEISEKSEIFDDQFSVERPDGSNFTLKIRSTKLEDSAMYFCASIGSGGLETQYFGPGTRLLVL.

The rearrangement joins TRBV7-2 to TRBJ2-7; the match to TRBD2 covers 12 bases. Germline V lookup: CDR1 SGHTA, CDR2 FQGNSA. The CDR3 contains 15 residues. After removal of 5 bases from V and 2 bases from J, the junction contained 4 bases not matched to a gene. The CDR3 protein is CASSPRTSGAYEQYF. The CDR3 DNA follows: TGTGCCAGCAGCCCGCGGACTAGCGGGGCCTACGAGCAGTACTTC.

This clone was detected a few times. The chain is built from TRBV3-1 (or the pseudogene TRBV3-2) and TRBJ1-3, with TRBD1 identical over 7 bases. CDR1 is LGHDT, CDR2 YNNKEL, per germline (reference sequence). The junction had 5 bases not matched to a gene; V was cut back by 5 bases and J by 4 bases. The CDR3 runs to 14 residues. The CDR3 reads CASSDTGAGNTIYF. The CDR3, as DNA: TGTGCCAGCAGCGACACAGGGGCGGGAAACACCATATATTTT.

The chain combines TRBV2 with TRBJ1-2, with 8 nucleotides matching TRBD1. Trimming cost V 6 bases and J 0 bases; bases outside gene matches: 0. The germline V gene has CDR1 SNHLY and CDR2 FYNNEI. The CDR3 spans 13 residues. This chain's CDR3 is CASRGQANYGYTF. CDR3 bases: TGTGCCAGCAGGGGACAGGCTAACTATGGCTACACCTTC.

This clone was observed a handful of times. The chain combines TRBV12-3 or TRBV12-4 with TRBJ2-1; D not resolved. CDR3 size: 13 residues. V lost 2 bases and J lost 7, with 9 bases in between. As DNA, the CDR3 is TGTGCCAGCAGTTTATTCTTCACTAATGAGCAGTTCTTC. This translates into CASSLFFTNEQFF.